Reported below is one T cell receptor beta chain. This clone's antigen is unknown. No qualities accompany the bases; no much larger clone lies one base away. This entry belongs to a study of OX40 agonist ivuxolimab in advanced cancers. About the investigation overall: Ivuxolimab, which targeted the costimulatory receptor OX40 (CD134), was an agonistic, fully human IgG2 monoclonal antibody. A male proportion of about 79% and a mean age of approximately 62 years, ranging from about 23 to 79, were recorded for the dose-escalation cohort. Intravenous ivuxolimab was administered to patients every 2 weeks at six dose levels: 0.01, 0.1, 0.3, 1.5, 3 and 10 mg/kg. Patients were allowed to have had prior anti-PD-1, anti-PD-L1 or anti-CTLA-4 therapy, and around 40% of the dose-escalation patients had previously received checkpoint inhibitors. The purpose of peripheral TCRbeta sequencing was to test whether ivuxolimab changed TCR sequence diversity and led to clonal T-cell expansion. The paper covers the monotherapy dose-escalation part of the phase I ivuxolimab trial, which included N of about 50 patients. Partial responses were achieved by three dose-escalation patients, of whom one had hepatocellular carcinoma and two had cutaneous melanoma. Of the approximately 53 patients in dose escalation, about 20 had hepatocellular carcinoma, some 15 had melanoma, 9 had renal cell carcinoma and 9 had head and neck cancer. What the research found in general, with its limitations: Low levels of normalized T-cell clonal expansion were also seen in some nonresponding patients. After ivuxolimab, CD8+ T cells had more expanded clones than CD4+ T cells on average. In the 0.1-3.0 mg/kg groups, partial responders were among the patients with the lowest normalized peripheral clonal expansion, particularly in CD8+ T cells. The antigen specificity of the clonally expanded peripheral T cells was not determined. At doses of 0.1 to 3.0 mg/kg, clonal expansion of both CD4+ and CD8+ T cells in blood was seen between baseline and week 6.

Its CDR3 holds 15 amino acids, cysteine through phenylalanine. Here the CDR3 DNA is all that survives: 45 bases in frame from base 1. Based on the germline V gene (reference sequence), the CDR1 and CDR2 sequences are SGHNT and YYREEE. V and J are trimmed by 4 bases and 1 base, and the gene matches miss 6 bases of the junction. Patients with a history of autoimmune disease or receiving systemic immunosuppression were excluded from the trial. Peripheral blood for TCR sequencing was collected from all dose cohorts at baseline, on cycle 4 day 1, and on cycle 7 day 1. Samples came from an open-label, multicenter, first-in-human phase I dose-escalation trial of ivuxolimab. Adults with locally advanced or metastatic head and neck squamous cell, hepatocellular, melanoma or renal cell carcinoma were enrolled in the trial. Before TCR sequencing, CD4+ T cells and CD8+ T cells from peripheral blood were sorted into separate populations.

For sequencing of the TCRbeta CDR3 region, genomic DNA was extracted from the sorted cells. The immunoSEQ Assay was used to sequence the TCRbeta CDR3 regions. The source is immuneACCESS, and TCRdb retained only in-frame sequences with V and J called. Part of the clones is not carried over; for the studies checked, unresolved V genes explain less than half of this, and the remainder is unexplained. Recorded for this sample are about 63,000 clones; approximately 89% of them occurred a single time. Clones ranked in the top ten supply approximately 12% of the sample. The V and J genes are TRBV5-4 and TRBJ2-7, with 9 bases matching TRBD2. The sample here was CD4+ or CD8+ T cells sorted from blood, taken in a trial of the OX40 agonist ivuxolimab. The clonotype was recovered from an adult with an advanced solid tumor such as melanoma, head and neck, liver or kidney cancer. The nucleotides read TGTGCCAGCAGCGGGAAAAGCGGGAGGTCCTACGAGCAGTACTTC. This encodes CASSGKSGRSYEQYF.